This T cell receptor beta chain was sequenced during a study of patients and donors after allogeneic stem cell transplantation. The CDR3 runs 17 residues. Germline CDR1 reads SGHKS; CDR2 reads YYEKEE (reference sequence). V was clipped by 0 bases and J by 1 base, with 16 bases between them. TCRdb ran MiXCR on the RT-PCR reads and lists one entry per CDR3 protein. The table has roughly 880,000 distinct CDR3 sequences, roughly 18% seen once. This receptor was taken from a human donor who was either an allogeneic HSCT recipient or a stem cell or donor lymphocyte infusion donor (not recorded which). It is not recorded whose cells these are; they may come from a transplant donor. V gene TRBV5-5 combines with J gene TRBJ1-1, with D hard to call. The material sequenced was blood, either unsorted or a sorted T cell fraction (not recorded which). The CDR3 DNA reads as TGTGCCAGCAGCTTGGACGGGCGGACCCCGAGGAACACTGAAGCTTTCTTT. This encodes CASSLDGRTPRNTEAFF.